Each of the 4 T cell receptor beta chains below was sequenced from the same sample in a study of T-cell memory formation after mild COVID-19. One entry per CDR3 protein results from TCRdb running MiXCR on the 5' RACE reads. Of around 500,000 distinct CDR3 sequences listed, around a sixth are singletons. The sequenced sample was PBMCs or a T cell subset sorted from them (not recorded which). These receptors originate from an adult woman who had mild COVID-19 (a few samples of this study predate the infection). Cell type and time point are not known.

The chain is built from TRBV3-1 and TRBJ2-2; the D is unclear. V was trimmed by 1 base and J by 1 base, leaving 4 bases between them. The CDR3 totals 14 residues. Germline CDR1 and CDR2: LGHDT and YNNKEL (reference sequence). The CDR3 protein is CASSQAGNTGELFF. The CDR3 nucleotides read TGTGCCAGCAGCCAAGCAGGGAACACCGGGGAGCTGTTTTTT.

This chain links TRBV6-1 with TRBJ1-1; 8 bases are shared with TRBD1. J lost 1 base, V lost 7 bases, and 2 bases had no gene match. The CDR3 loop spans 13 amino acids. CDR1 MNHNS and CDR2 SASEGT come from the germline V gene. Here the CDR3 reads CASKDRANTEAFF. The CDR3 DNA reads as TGTGCCAGCAAGGACAGGGCGAACACTGAAGCTTTCTTT.

In the case of this clonotype: With a much larger clone just one base away, this may be a read error. The CDR3 nucleotides are TGTGCCAGCAGCGTGTACACCGGGGAGCTGTTTTTT. Its translation: CASSVYTGELFF. V usage is TRBV9 and J usage is TRBJ2-2; no reliable D call. Looked up from germline, CDR1 is SGDLS and CDR2 is YYNGEE. V lost 2 bases and J lost 3, with 2 bases in between. This CDR3 is built from 12 residues.

Only a few counts were recorded for this clonotype. The CDR3 here is CASSPGTGSGGELFF. The CDR3 coding sequence is TGTGCCAGCAGTCCCGGGACAGGCTCGGGAGGGGAGCTGTTTTTT. The V call is TRBV12-3 or TRBV12-4, the J call TRBJ2-2; 8 nucleotides agree with TRBD1. The V segment lost 5 bases and the J segment 8 bases; nucleotides outside the gene matches: 10. The CDR3 has 15 residues.